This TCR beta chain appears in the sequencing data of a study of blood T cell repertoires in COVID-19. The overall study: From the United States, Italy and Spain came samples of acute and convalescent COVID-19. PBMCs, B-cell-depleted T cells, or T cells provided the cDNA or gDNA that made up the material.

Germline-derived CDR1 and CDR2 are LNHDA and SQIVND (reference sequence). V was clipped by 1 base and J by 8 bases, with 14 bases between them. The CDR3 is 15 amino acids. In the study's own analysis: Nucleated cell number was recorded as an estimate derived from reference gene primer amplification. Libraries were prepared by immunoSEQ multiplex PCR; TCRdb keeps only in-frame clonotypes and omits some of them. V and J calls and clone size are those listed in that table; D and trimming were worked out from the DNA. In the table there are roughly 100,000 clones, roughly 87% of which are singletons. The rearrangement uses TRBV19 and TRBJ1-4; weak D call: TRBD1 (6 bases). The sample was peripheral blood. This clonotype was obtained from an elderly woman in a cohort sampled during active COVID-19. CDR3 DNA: TGTGCCAGTAGTATAGCCGGGGGGCTCAGCGAAAAACTGTTTTTT. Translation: CASSIAGGLSEKLFF.